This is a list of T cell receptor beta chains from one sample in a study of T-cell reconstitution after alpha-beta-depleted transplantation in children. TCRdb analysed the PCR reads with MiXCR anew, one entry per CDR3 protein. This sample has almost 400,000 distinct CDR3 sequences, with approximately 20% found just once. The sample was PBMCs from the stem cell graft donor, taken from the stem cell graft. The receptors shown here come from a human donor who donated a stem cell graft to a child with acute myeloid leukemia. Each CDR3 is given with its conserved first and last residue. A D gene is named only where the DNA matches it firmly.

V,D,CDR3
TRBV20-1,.,CSAPERVGLPVVETQYF
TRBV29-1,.,CSVKGNYGYTF
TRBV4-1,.,CASSQETPLGLDTHEQYF
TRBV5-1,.,CASSLGVGDYNEQFF
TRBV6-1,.,CASTSDRLPYEQYF
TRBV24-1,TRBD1,CATAPGQSADTQYF
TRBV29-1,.,CSGGTQYGYTF
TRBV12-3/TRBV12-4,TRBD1,CASSLVLIRDRKNYGYTF
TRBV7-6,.,CASSPTKLGETQYF
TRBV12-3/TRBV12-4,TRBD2,CASTSGGRMAKNIQYF
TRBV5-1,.,CASSLDSLVTGELFF
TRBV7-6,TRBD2,CASSLVSSGSTDTQYF
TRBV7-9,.,CASSLVLAGQDEQYF
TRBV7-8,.,CASSIAMTGPQVF
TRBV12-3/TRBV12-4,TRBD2,CASSSGTSVHTDTQYF
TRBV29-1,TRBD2,CSVRLALTDTQYF
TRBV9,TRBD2,CASSVSGRANTGELFF
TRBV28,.,CASSLPDRGGEQYF
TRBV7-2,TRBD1,CASSLAPRGLAKNIQYF
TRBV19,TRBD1,CASKTTGGSGELFF
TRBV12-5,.,CASGLTYEQYF
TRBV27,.,CAAGRVQPYNEQFF
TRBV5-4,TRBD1,CASSLSTGDPYEQYF
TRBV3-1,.,CASSLMTGNEQFF
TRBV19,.,CAGSVRGGDQPQHF
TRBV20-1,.,CSALTPAYEQYF
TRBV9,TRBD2,CASRTSGRAEGYNEQFF
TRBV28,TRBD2,CASLGGVDNEQFF
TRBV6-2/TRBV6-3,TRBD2,CASSRPGLVDEQYF
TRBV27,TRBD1,CASRTGVSNQPQHF
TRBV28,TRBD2,CASSPLSGKFQETQYF
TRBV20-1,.,CSARSPMGGEETQYF
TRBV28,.,CASTLEYGQQYF
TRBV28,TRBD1,CASSLSGQGVWAVYEQYF
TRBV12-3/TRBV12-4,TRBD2,CASSSFSGGGNEQFF
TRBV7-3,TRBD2,CASSMGLASSYNEQFF
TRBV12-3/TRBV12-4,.,CASSFSKNIQYF
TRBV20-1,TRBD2,CSARVVTGTNYNEQFF
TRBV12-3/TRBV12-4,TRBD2,CASGLAGLSDTQYF
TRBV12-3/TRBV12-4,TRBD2,CASSPLAGGHEQFF
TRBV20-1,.,CSASGPGGLSDTQYF
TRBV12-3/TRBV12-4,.,CASSVGPGNQPQHF
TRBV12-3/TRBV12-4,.,CASSLASADTQYF
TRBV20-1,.,CSAGSGLAKNIQYF
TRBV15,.,CATSRGSGGTGANVLTF
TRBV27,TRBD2,CASSVLASGSYEQYF
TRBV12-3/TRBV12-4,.,CASSDSRTAGNTEAFF
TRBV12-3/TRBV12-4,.,CASSPGRDTQYF
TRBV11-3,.,CASSSLTEAFF
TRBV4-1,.,CASSHPRRSTGELFF
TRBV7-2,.,CASSPRWSSYNEQFF
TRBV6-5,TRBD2,CASSSQSSGDYEQYF
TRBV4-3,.,CASSQDVSHGELFF
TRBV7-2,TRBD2,CASSRTSGIAYNEQFF
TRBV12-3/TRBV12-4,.,CASSLNVANGGDGYTF
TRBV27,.,CASSRQGIRYEQYF
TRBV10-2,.,CASSESAGPSGTGELFF
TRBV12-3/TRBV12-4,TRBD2,CASSFGGGSYEQYF
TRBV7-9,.,CASSPLVPQEQFF